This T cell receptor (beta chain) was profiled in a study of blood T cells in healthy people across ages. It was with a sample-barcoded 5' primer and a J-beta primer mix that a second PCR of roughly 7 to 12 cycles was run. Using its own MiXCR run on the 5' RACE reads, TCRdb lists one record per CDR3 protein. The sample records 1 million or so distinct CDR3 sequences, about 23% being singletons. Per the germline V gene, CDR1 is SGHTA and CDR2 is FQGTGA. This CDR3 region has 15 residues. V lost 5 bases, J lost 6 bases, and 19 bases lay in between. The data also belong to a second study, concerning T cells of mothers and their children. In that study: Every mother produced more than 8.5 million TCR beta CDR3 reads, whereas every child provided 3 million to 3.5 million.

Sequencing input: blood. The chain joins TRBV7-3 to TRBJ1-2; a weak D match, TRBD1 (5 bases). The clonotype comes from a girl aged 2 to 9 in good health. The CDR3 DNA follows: TGTGCCAGCAGCGATCCCGGGGCGGGGGATCATGGCTACACCTTC. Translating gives CASSDPGAGDHGYTF.